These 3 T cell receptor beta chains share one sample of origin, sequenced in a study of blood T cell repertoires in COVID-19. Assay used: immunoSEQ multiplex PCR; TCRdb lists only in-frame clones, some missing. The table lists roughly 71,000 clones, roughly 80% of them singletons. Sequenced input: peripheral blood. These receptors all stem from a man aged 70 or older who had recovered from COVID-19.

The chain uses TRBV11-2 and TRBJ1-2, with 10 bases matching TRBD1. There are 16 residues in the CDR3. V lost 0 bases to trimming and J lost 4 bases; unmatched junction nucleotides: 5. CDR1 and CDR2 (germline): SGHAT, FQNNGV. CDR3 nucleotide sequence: TGTGCCAGCAGCTTAGAGACAGGGGGCTATGGCTATGGCTACACCTTC. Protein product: CASSLETGGYGYGYTF.

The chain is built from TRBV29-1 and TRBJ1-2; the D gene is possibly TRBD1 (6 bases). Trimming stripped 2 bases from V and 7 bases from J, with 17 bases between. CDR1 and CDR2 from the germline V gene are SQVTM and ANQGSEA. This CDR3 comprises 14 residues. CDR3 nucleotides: TGCAGCGTTGAAAATACACAGGGAGTAAGTGGCTACACCTTC. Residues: CSVENTQGVSGYTF. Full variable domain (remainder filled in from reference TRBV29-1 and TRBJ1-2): SAVISQKPSRDICQRGTSLTIQCQVDSQVTMMFWYRQQPGQSLTLIATANQGSEATYESGFVIDKFPISRPNLTFSTLTVSNMSPEDSSIYLCSVENTQGVSGYTFGSGTRLTVV.

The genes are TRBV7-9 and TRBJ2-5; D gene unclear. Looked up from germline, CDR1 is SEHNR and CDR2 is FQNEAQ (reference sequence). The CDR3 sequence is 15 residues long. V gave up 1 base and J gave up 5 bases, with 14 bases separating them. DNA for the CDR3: TGTGCCAGCAGCTTAGGCGCGGTTGGATCCGAGACCCAGTACTTC. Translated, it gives CASSLGAVGSETQYF.